This entry features one T cell receptor (beta chain) sequence. Its antigen target is currently unknown. No base qualities exist here, and no much larger clone lies one base off it. The entire isolated RNA was reverse transcribed using the High Capacity cDNA Reverse Transcription Kit, and thus expressed TCRB transcripts were sequenced. Deep immunoSEQ sequencing was performed on naive, central memory and regulatory T cell samples, with an average of roughly 3.6 million total reads per sample. After sorted cells were lysed in RLT buffer, RNA was extracted with DNase-treated RNeasy Micro or Mini kits, with the choice depending on cell number. To prevent cross-contamination, every cell subset was processed on its own, while patient and healthy donor samples were processed together. TCRB sequences were amplified from cDNA with the immunoSEQ multiplex PCR, producing 87-bp fragments spanning the CDR3 region. Sequencing of the amplicons was performed on the Illumina HiSeq platform. As for the authors' bioinformatics: Synthetic template baselines were used to correct PCR bias computationally, reads within Hamming distance 2 were collapsed, and singletons that could not be merged were discarded. Reads were aligned against IMGT to assign V, D and J genes, CDR3 length and insertions or deletions at six rearrangement sites. Within each subset, clonotype counts were normalized to the number of sorted cells before true diversity and Gini coefficients were calculated with the tcR R package. The overlap coefficient, calculated on TCRB nucleotide sequences, was used to quantify repertoire sharing. Out-of-frame TCRB sequences from naive cells were analyzed to stand in for the pre-selection repertoire. Entries here come from immuneACCESS through TCRdb and include only in-frame sequences with V and J called. Some clones fail to appear in such tables; in the studies checked, an unresolved V gene covers under half of the shortfall, and the cause of the remainder is unknown. The D gene and trimming were derived from the DNA, and the V and J assignments and clone size from that table. This sample has 300,000 or so clones in its table, and approximately 12% of those were observed once. The biggest ten clones account for about 0.016% of the sample.

The data were obtained in a study of beta chain features in type 1 diabetes (dated by TCRdb to the late 2010s). General notes on the study: Mean age, gender distribution, total cell number and subset yield did not differ between patients and healthy donors. The study compared the TCRB repertoires of sorted circulating CD4+ T cell subsets in recently diagnosed type 1 diabetes patients with those in matched healthy donors. A total of some 100,000,000 sorted cells were examined across all samples, and the number of cells per subset was strongly correlated with RNA yield. Naive and central memory subsets were obtained from all 28 donors, but regulatory and stem cell-like memory subsets were isolated from only 8 patients and roughly eight healthy donors. Broader findings and caveats from the paper: Naive, central memory and regulatory TCRB repertoires appeared more similar among patients than among healthy donors. Sequencing cDNA rather than genomic DNA could over-represent highly expressing activated cells, although activation and CD3 levels did not differ between groups. In all four CD4+ subsets, TCRB CDR3 length was moderately but significantly shorter in type 1 diabetes patients. Because the HLA sub-analyses included only small numbers of individuals, any influence of HLA type on TCRB rearrangement was left unresolved. PCR may preferentially amplify shorter templates, but because patient and control samples were amplified and corrected together, any resulting skew would affect both groups equally. Patients with type 1 diabetes made fewer insertions and deleted more nucleotides at VDJ recombination sites, implying thymic rearrangement abnormalities.

Each donor gave one peripheral blood draw, around 0.12 L on average, collected into heparinised tubes. A BD FACSAria II was used to sort naive, central memory, regulatory and stem cell-like memory CD4+ T cells with a panel that included CD45RO, CCR7, CD25, CD127, CD95 and CD27. Every sorted population had a purity above 98%. Right away, PBMCs were isolated by Lymphoprep density gradient centrifugation and were stained directly, with no culture step. So that batch effects would be minimized, each experiment stained and sorted samples in pairs, pairing one healthy donor with one patient. V loses 10 bases of germline sequence and J loses 8 bases, and the interval between the two ends is 26 bases. The germline V gene provides CDR1 MDHEN and CDR2 SYDVKM. The CDR3 measures 15 amino acids from cysteine to phenylalanine. Of all the DNA, just the CDR3 is kept, 45 bases in frame from base 1.

The sequence is built from TRBV28 and TRBJ2-5; no D gene call is confident. Source material: naive CD4+ T cells from blood. This specimen's cell subset or site label, interpreted: true naive CD4+ T cells. The TCR comes from a woman under 30 with type 1 diabetes. The DNA sequence is TGTGCCACCTCATACATCGACACCCGTGGCCTCACCCAGTACTTC. The encoded protein is CATSYIDTRGLTQYF.